The clone carrying this T cell receptor beta chain has only a few counts. Its specificity is not known. The data were taken from a study of T-cell reconstitution after alpha-beta-depleted transplantation in children. Findings and caveats of the study: At the one-year point after transplant, T-cell counts and TCRbeta diversity were found to come mostly from T cells that had been newly produced. After transplant, at about two months, alpha-beta T cells were reportedly derived from several hundred expanded graft clones. High day-60 TCRbeta diversity in some patients came from surviving recipient T cells and thymic progenitors.

Researchers prepared the TCRbeta library using unique molecular identifiers, the study reports. From the PCR reads, TCRdb called clonotypes with MiXCR, one entry per CDR3 protein. The sample consists of 800,000 to 1,000,000 distinct CDR3 sequences, roughly 29% of them appearing once. CDR3 length equals 20 residues. V lost 0 bases and J lost 2; bases outside the gene matches: 11. Germline CDR1 and CDR2: SNHLY and FYNNEI. The sample here was PBMCs, mostly from graft donor cells, taken 360 days after TCRalphabeta/CD19-depleted stem cell transplant. This clonotype was obtained from a boy less than two years old who had a stem cell transplant for SCID, so the T cells may come from the graft donor. V gene TRBV2 combines with J gene TRBJ2-1; TRBD2 agrees at 12 bases. CDR3 protein: CASSEARTSGVKSTYNEQFF. CDR3 in DNA: TGTGCCAGCAGTGAAGCCCGGACTAGCGGGGTTAAGTCTACCTACAATGAGCAGTTCTTC. Based on the CDR3 plus reference TRBV2 and TRBJ2-1, the full variable domain is EPEVTQTPSHQVTQMGQEVILRCVPISNHLYFYWYRQILGQKVEFLVSFYNNEISEKSEIFDDQFSVERPDGSNFTLKIRSTKLEDSAMYFCASSEARTSGVKSTYNEQFFGPGTRLTVL.